The T cell receptor beta chain under discussion was sequenced for a study of T-cell memory formation after mild COVID-19. Study summary: TCR clustering was largely donor specific. Study conclusions and caveats: Several responding clones turned up in pre-infection memory, indicating that cross-reactive memory may have taken part. CD4/CD8 balance held among clones contracting day 15 to 85, and later expanders leaned CD4+.

From germline, CDR1 is SEHNR and CDR2 FQNEAQ (reference sequence). With 5 bases removed from V and 2 bases from J, the gap between germline ends came to 19 bases. This CDR3 region has 16 residues. This clonotype was found a few times. As yet, its antigen is unknown. Constant-segment primers and 5'RACE yielded cDNA libraries for TCR alpha and TCR beta, each carrying sample barcodes and UMIs. TCRdb processed the 5' RACE reads anew with MiXCR; each CDR3 protein has one entry. Counted here are more than 300,000 distinct CDR3 sequences, 20% to 25% occurring once; the ten biggest clones make up around a fifth.

The chain is built from TRBV7-9 and TRBJ2-7; D call uncertain. The sequencing sample was made of PBMCs or a T cell subset sorted from them (not recorded which). The origin of this receptor is a man between 18 and 29 years old who had mild COVID-19 (a few samples of this study predate the infection). Cell type and time point are not known. CDR3: CASSPPDLRGTYEQYF. The CDR3 DNA reads TGTGCCAGCAGCCCTCCGGATCTAAGAGGCACCTACGAGCAGTACTTC.